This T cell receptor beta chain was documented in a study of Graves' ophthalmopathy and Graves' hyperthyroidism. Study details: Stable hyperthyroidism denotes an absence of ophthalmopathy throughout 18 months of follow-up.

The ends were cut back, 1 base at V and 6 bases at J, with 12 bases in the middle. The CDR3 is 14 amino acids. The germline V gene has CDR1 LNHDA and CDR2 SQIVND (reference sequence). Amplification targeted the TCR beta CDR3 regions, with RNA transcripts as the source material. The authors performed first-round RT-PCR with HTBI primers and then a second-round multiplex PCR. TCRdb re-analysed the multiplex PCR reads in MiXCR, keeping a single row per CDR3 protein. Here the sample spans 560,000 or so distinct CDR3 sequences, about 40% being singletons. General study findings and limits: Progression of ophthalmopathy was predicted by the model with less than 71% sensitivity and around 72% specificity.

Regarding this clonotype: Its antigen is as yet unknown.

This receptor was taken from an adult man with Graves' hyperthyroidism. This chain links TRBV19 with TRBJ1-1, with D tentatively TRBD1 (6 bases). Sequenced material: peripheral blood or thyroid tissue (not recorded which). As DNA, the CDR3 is TGTGCCAGTAGTATAGGTGGGGGGCTGGCTGAAGCTTTCTTT. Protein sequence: CASSIGGGLAEAFF.